This TCR beta chain appears in the sequencing data of a study of cytomegalovirus exposure and HLA in healthy donors. The V and J ends lost 4 bases and 4 bases respectively, with 15 bases between them. This CDR3 comprises 15 residues. CDR1 is SGDLS and CDR2 is YYNGEE in the germline V gene. Donors in the study were healthy people who gave bone marrow. In the PCR, 60 Vbeta and 13 Jbeta primers were used. Assay used: immunoSEQ multiplex PCR; TCRdb lists only in-frame clones, some missing. The sample records around 110,000 clones, roughly 70% being singletons. The sequenced material came from PBMCs. The TCR comes from a woman aged 30 to 39 in good health and CMV-seronegative. This sequence joins TRBV9 and TRBJ2-1, with a possible D match to TRBD2 (6 bases). The CDR3 region is CASSPDRAGYNEQFF. In nucleotides, the CDR3 is TGTGCCAGCAGCCCCGACCGGGCGGGGTACAATGAGCAGTTCTTC.